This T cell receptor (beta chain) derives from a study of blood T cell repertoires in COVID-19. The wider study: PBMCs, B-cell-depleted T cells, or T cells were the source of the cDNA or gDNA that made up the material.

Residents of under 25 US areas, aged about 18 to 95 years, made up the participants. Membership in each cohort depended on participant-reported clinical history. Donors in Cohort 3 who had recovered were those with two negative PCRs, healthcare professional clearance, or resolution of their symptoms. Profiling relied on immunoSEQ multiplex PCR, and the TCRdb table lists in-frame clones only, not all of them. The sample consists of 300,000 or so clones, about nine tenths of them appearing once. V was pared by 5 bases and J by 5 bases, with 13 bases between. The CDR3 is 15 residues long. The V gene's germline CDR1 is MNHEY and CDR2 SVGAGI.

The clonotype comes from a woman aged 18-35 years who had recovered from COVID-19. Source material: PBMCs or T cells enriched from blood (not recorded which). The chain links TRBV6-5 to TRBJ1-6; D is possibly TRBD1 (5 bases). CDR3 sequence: CASSRSTVNNSPLHF. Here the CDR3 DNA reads TGTGCCAGCAGTCGGTCGACAGTCAATAATTCACCCCTCCACTTT.